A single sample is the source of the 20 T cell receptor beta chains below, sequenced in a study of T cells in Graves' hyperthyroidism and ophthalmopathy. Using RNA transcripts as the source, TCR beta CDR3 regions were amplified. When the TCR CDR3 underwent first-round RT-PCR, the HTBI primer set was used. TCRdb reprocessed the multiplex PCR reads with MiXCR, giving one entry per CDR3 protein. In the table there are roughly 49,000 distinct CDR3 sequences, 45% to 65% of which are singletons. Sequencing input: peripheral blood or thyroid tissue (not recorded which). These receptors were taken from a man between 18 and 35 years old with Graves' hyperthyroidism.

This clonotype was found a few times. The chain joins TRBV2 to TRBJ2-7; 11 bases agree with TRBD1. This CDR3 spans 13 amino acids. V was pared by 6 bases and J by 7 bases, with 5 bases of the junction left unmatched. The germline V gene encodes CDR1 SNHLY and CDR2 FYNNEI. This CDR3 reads CASSAGTGGEQYF. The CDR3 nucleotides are TGTGCCAGCAGCGCCGGGACAGGGGGAGAGCAGTACTTC.

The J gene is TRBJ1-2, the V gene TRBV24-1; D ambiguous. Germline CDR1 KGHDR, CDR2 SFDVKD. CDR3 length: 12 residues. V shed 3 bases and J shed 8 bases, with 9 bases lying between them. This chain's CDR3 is CATSDETRGYTF. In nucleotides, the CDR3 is TGTGCCACCAGTGATGAAACGCGGGGCTACACCTTC.

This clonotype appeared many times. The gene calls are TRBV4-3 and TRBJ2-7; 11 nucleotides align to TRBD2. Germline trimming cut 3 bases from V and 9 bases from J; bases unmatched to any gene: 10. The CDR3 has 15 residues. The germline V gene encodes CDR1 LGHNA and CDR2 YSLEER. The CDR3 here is CASSHSTSGARRQYF. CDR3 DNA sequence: TGCGCCAGCAGCCATTCGACTAGCGGGGCGCGGAGGCAGTACTTC.

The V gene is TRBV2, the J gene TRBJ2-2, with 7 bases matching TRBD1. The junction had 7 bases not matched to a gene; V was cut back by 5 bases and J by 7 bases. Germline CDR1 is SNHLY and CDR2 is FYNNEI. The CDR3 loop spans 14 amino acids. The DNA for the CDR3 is TGTGCCAGCAGTTTCCTACAGGGGAGCGGGGAGCTGTTTTTT. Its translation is CASSFLQGSGELFF.

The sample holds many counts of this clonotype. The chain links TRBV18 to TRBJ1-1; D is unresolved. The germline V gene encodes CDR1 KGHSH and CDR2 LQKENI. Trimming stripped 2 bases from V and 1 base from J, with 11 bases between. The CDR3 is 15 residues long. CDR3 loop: CASSPEANSNTEAFF. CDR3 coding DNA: TGTGCCAGCTCACCAGAGGCCAATTCGAACACTGAAGCTTTCTTT.

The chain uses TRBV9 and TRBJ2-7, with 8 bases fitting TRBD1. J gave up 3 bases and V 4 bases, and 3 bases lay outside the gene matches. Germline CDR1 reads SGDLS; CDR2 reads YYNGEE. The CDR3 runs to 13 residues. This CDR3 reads CASSQDRGYEQYF. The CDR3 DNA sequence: TGTGCCAGCAGCCAAGACAGGGGCTACGAGCAGTACTTC.

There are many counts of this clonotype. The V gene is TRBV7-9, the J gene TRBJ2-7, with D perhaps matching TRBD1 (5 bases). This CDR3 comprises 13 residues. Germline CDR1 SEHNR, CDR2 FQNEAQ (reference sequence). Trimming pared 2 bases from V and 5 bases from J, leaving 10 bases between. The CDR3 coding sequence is TGTGCCAGCAGCTTATTGGACACCAACGAGCAGTACTTC. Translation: CASSLLDTNEQYF.

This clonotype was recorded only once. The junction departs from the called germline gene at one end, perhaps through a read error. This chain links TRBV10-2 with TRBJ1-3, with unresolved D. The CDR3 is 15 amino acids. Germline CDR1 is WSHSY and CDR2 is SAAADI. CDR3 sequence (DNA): TGTGCCAGCAGCGTAATTGGTGGCAAAGGAAACACCACATATTTT. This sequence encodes CASSVIGGKGNTTYF.

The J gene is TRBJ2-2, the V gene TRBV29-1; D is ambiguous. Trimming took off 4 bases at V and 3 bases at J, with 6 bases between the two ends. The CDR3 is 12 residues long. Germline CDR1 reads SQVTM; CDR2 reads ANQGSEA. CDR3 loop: CSVVTDTGELFF. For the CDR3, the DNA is TGCAGCGTTGTTACGGACACCGGGGAGCTGTTTTTT.

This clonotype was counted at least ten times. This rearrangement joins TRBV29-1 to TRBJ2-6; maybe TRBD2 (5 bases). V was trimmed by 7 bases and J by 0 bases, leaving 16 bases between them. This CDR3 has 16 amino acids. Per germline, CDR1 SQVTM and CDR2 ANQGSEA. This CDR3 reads CSARNPTSSGANVLTF. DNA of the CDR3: TGCAGCGCCCGGAACCCCACTAGCTCTGGGGCCAACGTCCTGACTTTC.

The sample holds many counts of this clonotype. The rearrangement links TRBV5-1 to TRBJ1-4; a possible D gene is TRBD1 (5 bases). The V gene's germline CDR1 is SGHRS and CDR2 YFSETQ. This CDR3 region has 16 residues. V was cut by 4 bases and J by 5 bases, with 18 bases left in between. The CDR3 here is CASSHTPGRVNEKLFF. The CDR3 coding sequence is TGCGCCAGCAGCCACACTCCGGGACGGGTGAATGAAAAACTGTTTTTT.

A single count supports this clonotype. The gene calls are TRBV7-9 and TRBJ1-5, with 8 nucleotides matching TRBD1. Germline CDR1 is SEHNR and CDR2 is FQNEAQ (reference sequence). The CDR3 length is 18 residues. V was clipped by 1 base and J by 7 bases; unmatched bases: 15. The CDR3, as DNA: TGTGCCAGCAGCTTAGGGCCCCGGGGACAGGCACAGGACCAGCCCCAGCATTTT. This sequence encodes CASSLGPRGQAQDQPQHF.

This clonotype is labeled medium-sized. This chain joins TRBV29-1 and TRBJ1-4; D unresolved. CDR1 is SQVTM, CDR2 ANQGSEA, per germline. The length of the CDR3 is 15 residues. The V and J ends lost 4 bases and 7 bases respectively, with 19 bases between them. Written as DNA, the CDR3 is TGCAGCGTTGCAGGAAATATTGAGTTTGGTGAAAAACTGTTTTTT. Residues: CSVAGNIEFGEKLFF.

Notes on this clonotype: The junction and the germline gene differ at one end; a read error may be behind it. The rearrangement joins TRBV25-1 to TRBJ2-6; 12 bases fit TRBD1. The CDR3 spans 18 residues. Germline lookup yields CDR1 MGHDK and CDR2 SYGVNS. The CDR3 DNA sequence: TGCGCCAGCAGGCCCGGGACAGGGGGCGCAGGTGGGGCCAACGTCCTGACTTTC. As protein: CASRPGTGGAGGANVLTF.

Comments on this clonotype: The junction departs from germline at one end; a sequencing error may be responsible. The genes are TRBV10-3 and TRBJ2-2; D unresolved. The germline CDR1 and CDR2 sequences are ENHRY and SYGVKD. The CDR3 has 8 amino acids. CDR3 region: CAIRESLF. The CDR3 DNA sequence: TGTGCCATCAGGGAGTCGTTGTTT.

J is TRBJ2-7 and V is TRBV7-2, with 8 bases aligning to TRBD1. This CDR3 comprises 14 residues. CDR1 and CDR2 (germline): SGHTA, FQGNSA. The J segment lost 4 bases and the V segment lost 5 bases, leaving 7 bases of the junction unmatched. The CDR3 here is CASSAPGQEYEQYF. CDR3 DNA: TGTGCCAGCAGCGCGCCGGGACAGGAATACGAGCAGTACTTC.

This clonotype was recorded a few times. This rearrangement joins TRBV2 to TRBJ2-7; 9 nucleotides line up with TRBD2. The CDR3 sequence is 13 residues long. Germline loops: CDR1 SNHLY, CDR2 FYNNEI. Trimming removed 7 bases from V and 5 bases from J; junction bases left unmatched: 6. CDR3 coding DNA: TGTGCCAGCATAGGTAGCGGGAGAAACGAGCAGTACTTC. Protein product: CASIGSGRNEQYF.

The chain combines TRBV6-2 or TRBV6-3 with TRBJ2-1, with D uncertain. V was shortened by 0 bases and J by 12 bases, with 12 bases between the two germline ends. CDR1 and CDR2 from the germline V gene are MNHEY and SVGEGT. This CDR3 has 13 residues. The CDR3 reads CASSYSIDWGQFF. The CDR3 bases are TGTGCCAGCAGTTACTCGATCGACTGGGGGCAGTTCTTC.

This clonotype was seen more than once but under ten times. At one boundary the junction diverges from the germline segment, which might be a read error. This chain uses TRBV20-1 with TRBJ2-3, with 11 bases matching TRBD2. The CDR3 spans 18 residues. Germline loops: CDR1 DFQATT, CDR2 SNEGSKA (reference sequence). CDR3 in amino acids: CSARNLAGGPGPPDTQSF. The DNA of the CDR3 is TGCAGTGCTAGAAACCTAGCGGGAGGCCCCGGTCCTCCAGATACGCAGTCTTTT.

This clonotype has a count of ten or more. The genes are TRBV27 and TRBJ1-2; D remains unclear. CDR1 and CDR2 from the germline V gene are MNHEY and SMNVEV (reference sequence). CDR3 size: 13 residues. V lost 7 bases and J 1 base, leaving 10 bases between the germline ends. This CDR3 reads CASTGSLNYGYTF. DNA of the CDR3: TGTGCCAGCACAGGCAGCCTTAACTATGGCTACACCTTC.